These T cell receptor beta chains were read from a single sample in a study of beta chain features in type 1 diabetes. Measured with immunoSEQ multiplex PCR; TCRdb has only the in-frame clones, and not every one. The sample holds about 250,000 clones, 14% seen once. The specimen was naive CD4+ T cells from blood. All receptors come from a woman aged 35 to 49 in good health. The CDR3 runs from the conserved cysteine through the conserved F or W. A D gene is named only where the DNA matches it firmly. Rows may omit the clone size; those that give it use once, few, many or a size class.

J gene | clone size | V gene | D gene | CDR3 DNA | CDR3 protein
TRBJ2-7 | - | TRBV7-9 | TRBD1 | TGTGCCAGCAGCTTCCAGGGGGCATCCTACGAGCAGTACTTC | CASSFQGASYEQYF
TRBJ2-5 | - | TRBV5-4 | - | TGTGCCAGCAAGTCCGGGAGCCGGGTAGAGACCCAGTACTTC | CASKSGSRVETQYF
TRBJ2-7 | - | TRBV18 | - | TGTGCCAGCTCACCACTGGGGACATTCGGGACGGCAAGCTCCTACGAGCAGTACTTC | CASSPLGTFGTASSYEQYF
TRBJ2-2 | few | TRBV9 | TRBD1 | TGTGCCAGCAGCACGGGACAGGGTTTTTATACCGGGGAGCTGTTTTTT | CASSTGQGFYTGELFF
TRBJ1-2 | few | TRBV20-1 | - | TGCAGTACCCCCAGGGGACGAAGCTACACCTTC | CSTPRGRSYTF
TRBJ1-1 | few | TRBV10-1 | TRBD1 | TGCGCCAGCAGTACCGGGACAGGGGGTAACCCTGAAGCTTTCTTT | CASSTGTGGNPEAFF
TRBJ2-3 | few | TRBV9 | - | TGTGCCAGCAGCGTAGGCGGGGCCCGGCCAGATACGCAGTATTTT | CASSVGGARPDTQYF
TRBJ1-1 | - | TRBV7-9 | - | TGTGCCAGCAGCTTAGAAGTCGGGGTCTCTGAAGCTTTCTTT | CASSLEVGVSEAFF
TRBJ2-1 | - | TRBV1 | - | TGCACCAGCAGCCAAGATCGGAGACGCAATGAGCAGTTCTTC | CTSSQDRRRNEQFF
TRBJ1-1 | few | TRBV6-5 | TRBD1 | TGTGCCAGCAGTTATTCCTGGACAGGATCGAACACTGAAGCTTTCTTT | CASSYSWTGSNTEAFF
TRBJ1-2 | - | TRBV29-1 | TRBD1 | TGCAGCGTTGGGTTTTCAGGACAGGGGTCGGGTGGCTACACCTTC | CSVGFSGQGSGGYTF